These T cell receptor beta chains were read from a single sample in a study of Graves' ophthalmopathy and Graves' hyperthyroidism. TCRdb reprocessed the multiplex PCR reads with MiXCR, giving one entry per CDR3 protein. This table holds around 26,000 distinct CDR3 sequences, around 50% found once. Specimen: peripheral blood. These TCRs come from an adult woman with stable Graves' hyperthyroidism. Both conserved end residues are part of each CDR3. D genes are given only for firm matches. Expanded clones get a size class; other rows say once, few or many, or leave the size out.

v_call,d_call,j_call,clone_size,cdr3_nt,cdr3_aa
TRBV5-1,NA,TRBJ2-3,NA,TGCGCCAGCAGCTTGAGCGGGGACACACGCACAGATACGCAGTATTTT,CASSLSGDTRTDTQYF
TRBV28,NA,TRBJ2-1,many,TGTGCCAGTAGCTTCTTCCGGGACAACAATGAGCAGTTCTTC,CASSFFRDNNEQFF
TRBV20-1,NA,TRBJ1-4,NA,TGCAGTGCTAGAGGGGGGGCGGCTAATGAAAAACTGTTTTTT,CSARGGAANEKLFF
TRBV10-3,TRBD2,TRBJ2-1,few,TGTGCCATCAGTGAAGGGACTACCAATGAGCAGTTCTTC,CAISEGTTNEQFF
TRBV7-8,NA,TRBJ2-2,medium-sized,TGTGCCAGCAGCTCCTACGACGGGGAGCTGTTTTTT,CASSSYDGELFF
TRBV6-1,NA,TRBJ1-6,NA,TGTGCCAGCAGTGTGCAAAGCTCCTATAATTCACCCCTCCACTTT,CASSVQSSYNSPLHF
TRBV9,TRBD2,TRBJ2-1,NA,TGTGCCAGCAGCGTAGGTAGTAGCGGGAGCGTCTATGAGCAGTTCTTC,CASSVGSSGSVYEQFF
TRBV6-5,NA,TRBJ2-3,many,TGTGCCAGCAGCCCACAACTAAGCACAGATACGCAGTATTTT,CASSPQLSTDTQYF
TRBV2,TRBD1,TRBJ1-2,NA,TGTGCCAGCAGGGCGGACAGGGGTAGGAGCTATGGCTACACCTTC,CASRADRGRSYGYTF
TRBV19,NA,TRBJ1-4,NA,TGTGCCAGTAGTAATCCGCTAGCAACTAATGAAAAACTGTTTTTT,CASSNPLATNEKLFF
TRBV7-6,TRBD2,TRBJ2-1,once,TGTGCCAGCAGCTTAGGGGGACTAGCGGCGGGATACAATGAGCAGTTCTTC,CASSLGGLAAGYNEQFF
TRBV9,NA,TRBJ2-2,medium-sized,TGTGCCAGCAATCAAAGCACCGGGGAGCTGTTTTTT,CASNQSTGELFF
TRBV29-1,NA,TRBJ1-2,NA,TGCAGCGTTGGGTACAGCAATGGCTACACCTTC,CSVGYSNGYTF
TRBV30,NA,TRBJ2-7,NA,TGTGCCTGGAGTCATTCACAGGGAGACACCTACGAGCAGTACTTC,CAWSHSQGDTYEQYF
TRBV7-9,TRBD2,TRBJ2-1,NA,TGTGCCAGCAGCTGGGCTAGCGGGAGGATGGCGCAGTTCTTC,CASSWASGRMAQFF
TRBV9,NA,TRBJ1-6,NA,TGTGCCAGTAGCGGTCGGGACGGCCAAAATCTGGGTTCACCCCTCCACTTT,CASSGRDGQNLGSPLHF
TRBV2,TRBD1,TRBJ1-1,many,TGTGCCGGCCGAACAGGGGGCTCTGAAGCTTTCTTT,CAGRTGGSEAFF
TRBV28,TRBD1,TRBJ2-7,many,TGTGCCAGCAGTCCAAGTTCAGGGGGCTGGGACACGGAGCAGTACTTC,CASSPSSGGWDTEQYF
TRBV6-5,NA,TRBJ2-5,NA,TGTGCCAGTAGCTCCCTAGGAGGAGAGACCCAGCACTTC,CASSSLGGETQHF
TRBV9,NA,TRBJ2-1,NA,TGTGCCAGCAGCGTAGCTCCTCACAATGAGCAGTTCTTC,CASSVAPHNEQFF
TRBV24-1,NA,TRBJ2-1,many,TGTGCCACCAGTGGACTGAGCAATGAGCAGTTCTTC,CATSGLSNEQFF
TRBV7-3,TRBD2,TRBJ2-7,once,TGTGCCAGCAGCTACGGGACTAGCGCGGCCTACGAGCAGTACTTC,CASSYGTSAAYEQYF
TRBV9,NA,TRBJ2-7,NA,TGTGCCAGCAGTGGGCCGGTTCAGGACGGAACCCTCTACGAGCAGTACTTC,CASSGPVQDGTLYEQYF
TRBV7-9,TRBD2,TRBJ2-1,many,TGTGCCAGCAGCCCGGGACTAGCGGGTAGCTCCTACAATGAGCAGTTCTTC,CASSPGLAGSSYNEQFF
TRBV7-9,NA,TRBJ1-4,medium-sized,TGTGCCAGCAGCCCCCCAAGCGATGAAAAACTGTTTTTT,CASSPPSDEKLFF
TRBV13,NA,TRBJ2-1,medium-sized,TGTGCCAGCACCCTATCGCGGGACAATGAGCAGTTCTTC,CASTLSRDNEQFF
TRBV7-3,NA,TRBJ1-4,NA,TGTGCCAGCAGCTTAGCAGAGAGATCGAGCAATGAAAAACTGTTTTTT,CASSLAERSSNEKLFF
TRBV7-2,TRBD1,TRBJ2-5,medium-sized,TGTGCCAGCAGCTTTCCCCTCGACCTTAGACAGGGGGGCCAAGAGACCCAGTACTTC,CASSFPLDLRQGGQETQYF
TRBV6-1,NA,TRBJ1-4,NA,TGTGCCAGCAGTGATTTGGCAAGTGGAGGGGAAAAACTGTTTTTT,CASSDLASGGEKLFF
TRBV6-1,NA,TRBJ1-2,many,TGTGCCAGCAGTGTCTTGAGCTACACCTTC,CASSVLSYTF
TRBV9,NA,TRBJ2-3,NA,TGTGCCAGCAGCGTAGGAGCGGAGACGTGGTCAGATACGCAGTATTTT,CASSVGAETWSDTQYF
TRBV10-3,NA,TRBJ2-7,NA,TGTGCCATCAGTGAGGAGCGCTACTACGAGCAGTACTTC,CAISEERYYEQYF
TRBV7-2,NA,TRBJ2-2,NA,TGTGCCAGCAGCCCAAGGACGGTAGACACCGGGGAGCTGTTTTTT,CASSPRTVDTGELFF
TRBV7-9,TRBD2,TRBJ2-5,NA,TGTGCCAGCAGCCCGGGACTAGCGGGAGCGGAGACCCAGTACTTC,CASSPGLAGAETQYF
TRBV20-1,TRBD2,TRBJ2-7,medium-sized,TGCAGTGCGGCTCTTAGCGGGGGAACCTACGAGCAGTACTTC,CSAALSGGTYEQYF
TRBV2,NA,TRBJ1-1,NA,TGTGCCAGCACCAGCAGGAACACTGAAGCTTTCTTT,CASTSRNTEAFF
TRBV20-1,TRBD2,TRBJ2-7,medium-sized,TGCAGTGCTAGAGGGGGGACTAGCGACTACGAGCAGTACTTC,CSARGGTSDYEQYF
TRBV6-5,TRBD2,TRBJ2-7,many,TGTGCCAGCAGAACCAGCGGGGCACTCACCTACGAGCAGTACTTC,CASRTSGALTYEQYF
TRBV20-1,TRBD1,TRBJ1-5,few,TGCAGTGCACCTGGGACAGAGGTTTGGCCCCAGCATTTT,CSAPGTEVWPQHF
TRBV7-9,TRBD2,TRBJ2-1,NA,TGTGCCAGCAGCTCGGCGGGGGGATACAATGAGCAGTTCTTC,CASSSAGGYNEQFF